A single sample is the source of the 11 T cell receptor beta chains below, sequenced in a study of Tregs in tolerant kidney transplant recipients. The protocol was immunoSEQ multiplex PCR, while the TCRdb copy is restricted to in-frame clones and leaves out a portion. The sample shows about 56,000 clones, around four fifths of them seen only once. The sequenced sample consisted of CD4+ T cells from blood. These receptors came from a human donor in good health.

CDR3: CSVEEGRGGDGEQFF. CDR3 DNA: TGCAGCGTTGAAGAGGGCAGGGGTGGCGATGGGGAGCAGTTCTTC. J is TRBJ2-1 and V is TRBV29-1; weak D call: TRBD1 (6 bases). V was shortened by 0 bases and J by 10 bases, with 19 bases between the two germline ends. This CDR3 spans 15 amino acids. Germline lookup yields CDR1 SQVTM and CDR2 ANQGSEA.

V gene TRBV28 combines with J gene TRBJ1-1, with a possible D match to TRBD1 (5 bases). Germline CDR1 and CDR2: MDHEN and SYDVKM. This CDR3 has 12 residues. V was pared by 11 bases and J by 4 bases, with 14 bases between. The CDR3 spells CAGGGVATEAFF. The CDR3, as DNA: TGTGCCGGGGGAGGGGTTGCCACTGAAGCTTTCTTT.

This rearrangement joins TRBV19 to TRBJ2-7, with 9 bases identical to TRBD1. The V segment lost 3 bases and the J segment 3 bases; nucleotides outside the gene matches: 9. Germline V gene data show CDR1 as LNHDA and CDR2 as SQIVND (reference sequence). The CDR3 runs 16 residues. In nucleotides, the CDR3 is TGTGCCAGTAGTATGCTTCCGGGACAGGGAAACTACGAGCAGTACTTC. Protein: CASSMLPGQGNYEQYF. Variable domain in full (rest from reference TRBV19 and TRBJ2-7): DGGITQSPKYLFRKEGQNVTLSCEQNLNHDAMYWYRQDPGQGLRLIYYSQIVNDFQKGDIAEGYSVSREKKESFPLTVTSAQKNPTAFYLCASSMLPGQGNYEQYFGPGTRLTVT.

V and J are TRBV7-9 and TRBJ2-5, with D unresolved. The CDR3 has 13 residues. The germline V gene encodes CDR1 SEHNR and CDR2 FQNEAQ (reference sequence). The V and J ends lost 0 bases and 5 bases respectively, with 7 bases between them. CDR3 residues: CASSLAGLETQYF. CDR3 DNA sequence: TGTGCCAGCAGCTTAGCAGGGCTGGAGACCCAGTACTTC.

The CDR3 DNA follows: TGTGCCAGCAGCGAGCAGGGGGCAGGCGAAAAACTGTTTTTT. Its translation is CASSEQGAGEKLFF. This chain joins TRBV9 and TRBJ1-4; 8 bases match TRBD1. After removal of 3 bases from V and 8 bases from J, the junction contained 6 bases not matched to a gene. The CDR3 spans 14 residues. Germline-derived CDR1 and CDR2 are SGDLS and YYNGEE.

V usage is TRBV5-1 and J usage is TRBJ2-3; 9 bases map to TRBD2. The CDR3 loop spans 17 amino acids. CDR1 and CDR2 from the germline V gene are SGHRS and YFSETQ. The J segment lost 0 bases and the V segment lost 2 bases, leaving 7 bases of the junction unmatched. CDR3 region: CASSLLAGTTSTDTQYF. CDR3 nucleotides: TGCGCCAGCAGCTTACTAGCGGGTACCACTAGCACAGATACGCAGTATTTT.

The chain has TRBV5-4 and TRBJ2-7, with D perhaps matching TRBD2 (6 bases). The CDR3 is 14 residues long. Germline values: CDR1 SGHNT, CDR2 YYREEE (reference sequence). V was clipped by 4 bases and J by 3 bases, with 14 bases between them. CDR3 DNA: TGTGCCAGCAGCCCAGGGAGGAGGGTCTACGAGCAGTACTTC. It translates to CASSPGRRVYEQYF.

V gene TRBV6-1 combines with J gene TRBJ1-5; D might be TRBD1 (6 bases). V lost 3 bases and J lost 5, with 14 bases in between. CDR3 length equals 15 residues. The germline V gene has CDR1 MNHNS and CDR2 SASEGT. The CDR3 DNA follows: TGTGCCAGCAGTGAGGCGGGAGGGGGATATCAGCCCCAGCATTTT. This codes for CASSEAGGGYQPQHF.

The rearrangement uses TRBV18 and TRBJ1-2; 9 nucleotides agree with TRBD1. In germline, CDR1 is KGHSH, CDR2 LQKENI. V shed 3 bases, J shed 3 bases, and the junction held 8 bases outside the gene matches. The CDR3 loop spans 16 amino acids. Here the CDR3 reads CASSPSQRQGDYGYTF. CDR3 DNA: TGTGCCAGCTCACCTTCTCAGCGACAGGGGGACTATGGCTACACCTTC. Together with reference TRBV18 and TRBJ1-2, the CDR3 gives the full variable domain: NAGVMQNPRHLVRRRGQEARLRCSPMKGHSHVYWYRQLPEEGLKFMVYLQKENIIDESGMPKERFSAEFPKEGPSILRIQQVVRGDSAAYFCASSPSQRQGDYGYTFGSGTRLTVV.

This clone appeared once. V gene TRBV6-4 combines with J gene TRBJ2-7; no definite D call. The CDR3 contains 11 residues. With 6 bases removed from V and 2 bases from J, the gap between germline ends came to 5 bases. Per germline, CDR1 MRHNA and CDR2 SNTAGT. CDR3 sequence (DNA): TGTGCCAGCAGGTGGGCCTACGAGCAGTACTTC. Its protein is CASRWAYEQYF.

This clone was seen only a few times. The chain has TRBV2 and TRBJ2-7, with D hard to call. With 1 base removed from V and 5 bases from J, the gap between germline ends came to 6 bases. There are 12 residues in the CDR3. From germline, CDR1 is SNHLY and CDR2 FYNNEI. CDR3 in DNA: TGTGCCAGCAGTGAAGGTGGCGACGAGCAGTACTTC. As protein: CASSEGGDEQYF.